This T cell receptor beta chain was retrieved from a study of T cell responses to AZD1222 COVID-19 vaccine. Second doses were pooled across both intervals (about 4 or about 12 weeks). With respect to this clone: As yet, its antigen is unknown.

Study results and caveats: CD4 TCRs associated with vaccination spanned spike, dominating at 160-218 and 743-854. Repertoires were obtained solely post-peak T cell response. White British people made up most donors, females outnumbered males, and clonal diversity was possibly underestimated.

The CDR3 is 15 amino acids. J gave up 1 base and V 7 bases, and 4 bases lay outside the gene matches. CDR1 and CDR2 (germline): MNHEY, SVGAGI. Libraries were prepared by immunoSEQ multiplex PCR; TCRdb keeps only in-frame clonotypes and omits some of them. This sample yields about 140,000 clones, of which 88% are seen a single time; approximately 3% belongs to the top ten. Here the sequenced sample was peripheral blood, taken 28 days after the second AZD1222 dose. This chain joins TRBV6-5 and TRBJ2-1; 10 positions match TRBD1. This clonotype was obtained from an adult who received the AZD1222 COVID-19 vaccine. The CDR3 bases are TGTGCCAGCAATCCGGGACAGGGGTCCTACAATGAGCAGTTCTTC. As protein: CASNPGQGSYNEQFF.